The 21 T cell receptor beta chains in this list originate from one sample, sequenced in a study of shared clonotypes between healthy human individuals. Sequencing was performed with immunoSEQ multiplex PCR; in TCRdb, only in-frame clones are kept and a portion is missing. The data contain about 490,000 clones, around 80% of them singletons. The sequencing sample was made of PBMCs. Source of these receptors: a woman aged 40 to 50 in good health. Some clones in this sample may be carry-over from other donors' samples.

In DNA form, the CDR3 reads TGTGCCAGCAGCCAACTGATAGGAGAGACCCAGTACTTC. This sequence encodes CASSQLIGETQYF. V and J are TRBV7-3 and TRBJ2-5; D not certain. CDR3 length: 13 amino acids. Trimming took off 5 bases at V and 4 bases at J, with 11 bases between the two ends. CDR1 is SGHTA, CDR2 FQGTGA, per germline.

V usage is TRBV10-3 and J usage is TRBJ2-7, with 10 nucleotides matching TRBD2. Germline CDR1 reads ENHRY; CDR2 reads SYGVKD. Trimming removed 6 bases from V and 3 bases from J; junction bases left unmatched: 8. The CDR3 totals 15 residues. In DNA, the CDR3 is TGTGCCATCAGAGAGGGGGTAGCGGGAGGCTACGAGCAGTACTTC. Protein: CAIREGVAGGYEQYF.

This clone appeared a few times. The V gene is TRBV2, the J gene TRBJ2-1; the D gene is possibly TRBD2 (5 bases). Trimming cost V 7 bases and J 6 bases, with 13 bases left between them. Germline lookup yields CDR1 SNHLY and CDR2 FYNNEI. This CDR3 is 13 amino acids long. The CDR3 bases are TGTGCCAGCAAGAGGGTCTCCCTCAATGAGCAGTTCTTC. This codes for CASKRVSLNEQFF. The full variable domain, rest sourced from reference TRBV2 and TRBJ2-1, is EPEVTQTPSHQVTQMGQEVILRCVPISNHLYFYWYRQILGQKVEFLVSFYNNEISEKSEIFDDQFSVERPDGSNFTLKIRSTKLEDSAMYFCASKRVSLNEQFFGPGTRLTVL.

The CDR3 DNA reads as TGTGCCAGCAGCTTAGCCCAGGGGAACACTGAAGCTTTCTTT. Encoded protein: CASSLAQGNTEAFF. This chain uses TRBV7-2 with TRBJ1-1; possibly TRBD1 for D (5 bases). Germline V gene sequence: CDR1 SGHTA, CDR2 FQGNSA. V lost 0 bases and J lost 1, with 6 bases in between. CDR3 length equals 14 residues.

This clone was seen a few times. J is TRBJ1-5 and V is TRBV16; D may be TRBD1 (5 bases). V lost 0 bases and J 7 bases, leaving 13 bases between the germline ends. CDR3 length: 15 amino acids. The V gene's germline CDR1 is KGHSY and CDR2 FQNENV. CDR3 sequence (DNA): TGTGCCAGCAGCCAATCCCCTCGCCGGGACCAGCCCCAGCATTTT. It encodes CASSQSPRRDQPQHF.

This clone was seen only once. This chain links TRBV9 with TRBJ2-5; weak D call: TRBD1 (6 bases). The germline gives CDR1 SGDLS, CDR2 YYNGEE. Trimming removed 7 bases at V and 2 bases at J, with 12 bases between. CDR3 length: 13 amino acids. Here the CDR3 DNA reads TGTGCCAGCTCTTCAGGGGATCAAGAGACCCAGTACTTC. Translated, it gives CASSSGDQETQYF. The complete variable domain, with remaining parts taken from reference TRBV9 and TRBJ2-5, reads DSGVTQTPKHLITATGQRVTLRCSPRSGDLSVYWYQQSLDQGLQFLIQYYNGEERAKGNILERFSAQQFPDLHSELNLSSLELGDSALYFCASSSGDQETQYFGPGTRLLVL.

The rearrangement joins TRBV20-1 to TRBJ2-7; D is unclear. V lost 6 bases, J lost 5 bases, and 11 bases lay in between. The length of the CDR3 is 11 residues. Germline V gives CDR1 DFQATT, CDR2 SNEGSKA (reference sequence). The CDR3 nucleotides are TGCAGTGCCTTTGATACAAACGAGCAGTACTTC. Translation: CSAFDTNEQYF.

The chain's CDR3 is CASSLQGNPSNQPQHF. The DNA for the CDR3 is TGTGCCAGCAGCTTACAGGGGAACCCTAGCAATCAGCCCCAGCATTTT. V and J are TRBV11-1 and TRBJ1-5; perhaps TRBD1 as D (6 bases). The CDR3 has 16 residues. The V end lost 2 bases, the J end lost 0 bases, and 11 bases lay between the germline ends. Germline lookup yields CDR1 SGHAT and CDR2 FQDESV (reference sequence).

The chain carries TRBV5-1 and TRBJ2-1; 9 bases map to TRBD1. The CDR3 covers 15 residues. The V segment lost 4 bases and the J segment 0 bases; nucleotides outside the gene matches: 2. Germline V lookup: CDR1 SGHRS, CDR2 YFSETQ. The CDR3 bases are TGCGCCAGCAGCCAGGACAGGGGCTCCTACAATGAGCAGTTCTTC. Residues: CASSQDRGSYNEQFF.

The chain couples TRBV5-4 to TRBJ1-3; D is ambiguous. Germline V gene sequence: CDR1 SGHNT, CDR2 YYREEE (reference sequence). This CDR3 has 15 residues. V was shortened by 3 bases and J by 0 bases, with 10 bases between the two germline ends. In DNA, the CDR3 is TGTGCCAGCAGCTCACGGGCGAGCTCTGGAAACACCATATATTTT. This translates into CASSSRASSGNTIYF.

The rearrangement uses TRBV11-2 and TRBJ1-1; D unclear. Looked up from germline, CDR1 is SGHAT and CDR2 is FQNNGV. The CDR3 sequence is 14 residues long. The germline V and J ends were trimmed by 1 base and 4 bases, with 10 bases remaining between them. DNA for the CDR3: TGTGCCAGCAGCTTAGTCGGGGTCGCCACTGAAGCTTTCTTT. Translation gives CASSLVGVATEAFF.

J is TRBJ2-7 and V is TRBV14; D may be TRBD1 (6 bases). The CDR3 extends over 15 amino acids. Trimming took off 6 bases at V and 2 bases at J, with 17 bases between the two ends. Germline lookup yields CDR1 SGHDN and CDR2 FVKESK. The CDR3 protein is CASRYTGQGTYEQYF. In nucleotides, the CDR3 is TGTGCCAGCAGGTACACCGGGCAGGGGACCTACGAGCAGTACTTC.

The chain combines TRBV2 with TRBJ1-4; TRBD1 is a possible D gene (5 bases). V was pared by 6 bases and J by 1 base, with 9 bases between. This CDR3 is 14 amino acids long. CDR1 SNHLY and CDR2 FYNNEI come from the germline V gene. The CDR3 sequence: CASRETVTNEKLFF. The DNA of the CDR3 is TGTGCCAGCAGGGAGACAGTAACTAATGAAAAACTGTTTTTT. The whole variable domain, filled in from reference TRBV2 and TRBJ1-4, reads EPEVTQTPSHQVTQMGQEVILRCVPISNHLYFYWYRQILGQKVEFLVSFYNNEISEKSEIFDDQFSVERPDGSNFTLKIRSTKLEDSAMYFCASRETVTNEKLFFGSGTQLSVL.

This chain uses TRBV9 with TRBJ1-1, with 7 bases matching TRBD1. V was pared by 0 bases and J by 4 bases, with 9 bases of the junction left unmatched. The CDR3 runs 16 residues. Germline loops: CDR1 SGDLS, CDR2 YYNGEE. CDR3 region: CASSVAQGEIGTEAFF. The CDR3 nucleotides are TGTGCCAGCAGCGTAGCTCAGGGGGAAATAGGCACTGAAGCTTTCTTT.

The chain has TRBV5-1 and TRBJ2-3; no definite D call. There are 14 residues in the CDR3. Germline CDR1 reads SGHRS; CDR2 reads YFSETQ. The V end lost 4 bases, the J end lost 3 bases, and 12 bases lay between the germline ends. The CDR3 reads CASSPPSVTDTQYF. The DNA of the CDR3 is TGCGCCAGCAGCCCTCCTAGTGTAACAGATACGCAGTATTTT. The full variable domain, completed using reference TRBV5-1 and TRBJ2-3, is KAGVTQTPRYLIKTRGQQVTLSCSPISGHRSVSWYQQTPGQGLQFLFEYFSETQRNKGNFPGRFSGRQFSNSRSEMNVSTLELGDSALYLCASSPPSVTDTQYFGPGTRLTVL.

The CDR3, as DNA: TGTGCCAGCAGCTTCAGGGGAAGCACTGAAGCTTTCTTT. It is translated as CASSFRGSTEAFF. This chain uses TRBV7-3 with TRBJ1-1, with D possibly TRBD1 on 6 matching bases. This CDR3 region has 13 residues. The V gene's germline CDR1 is SGHTA and CDR2 FQGTGA. V was clipped by 3 bases and J by 4 bases, with 9 bases between them.

In nucleotides, the CDR3 is TGTGCCAGCAGCAGCTGGTTCGCCTACAATGAGCAGTTCTTC. Translating gives CASSSWFAYNEQFF. The J gene is TRBJ2-1, the V gene TRBV14; D gene ambiguous. The germline V gene has CDR1 SGHDN and CDR2 FVKESK. The V gene lost 5 bases and the J gene lost 2 bases, with 10 bases spanning the gap. The CDR3 runs 14 residues.

The chain uses TRBV5-4 and TRBJ2-7; D is undetermined. With 4 bases removed from V and 2 bases from J, the gap between germline ends came to 16 bases. The CDR3 contains 15 residues. In germline, CDR1 is SGHNT, CDR2 YYREEE (reference sequence). CDR3 DNA: TGTGCCAGCAGCCCAAGACCCGAGCGAGCCTACGAGCAGTACTTC. Protein sequence: CASSPRPERAYEQYF.

The chain joins TRBV27 to TRBJ2-5, with a weak D call TRBD2 (7 bases). The germline V gene encodes CDR1 MNHEY and CDR2 SMNVEV (reference sequence). The V end was cut by 8 bases, the J end by 5 bases, with 21 bases between. The CDR3 is 15 residues long. CDR3 sequence (DNA): TGTGCCAGCTCCCTTGGGGGGGGGCGCAGGGAGACCCAGTACTTC. Protein: CASSLGGGRRETQYF.

The rearrangement links TRBV6-5 to TRBJ2-7; TRBD2 matches at 10 bases. This CDR3 is 15 amino acids long. V was clipped by 7 bases and J by 1 base; unmatched bases: 7. Germline V gene data show CDR1 as MNHEY and CDR2 as SVGAGI. CDR3 sequence (DNA): TGTGCCAGCACCCCCAGCGGGAGGGTTTCCTACGAGCAGTACTTC. Protein: CASTPSGRVSYEQYF.

The chain uses TRBV15 and TRBJ2-1, with 10 bases that match TRBD2. The V segment lost 7 bases and the J segment 4 bases; nucleotides outside the gene matches: 7. In germline, CDR1 is LNHNV, CDR2 YYDKDF (reference sequence). This CDR3 is 15 amino acids long. The CDR3 sequence: CATKTGLADYNEQFF. CDR3 in DNA: TGTGCCACCAAAACCGGACTAGCGGATTACAATGAGCAGTTCTTC.